This section outlines one TCR beta chain sequence together with its context. Individuals drawn from under 30 US areas were about 18 to 90 years old. Participants reported their clinical history, and cohort assignment relied on those reports. The method was immunoSEQ multiplex PCR; TCRdb's version includes in-frame clones alone and lacks a portion of them. The data show over 150,000 clones, approximately 85% seen once. This record comes from a study of blood T cell repertoires in COVID-19. On the study more broadly: Collection of acute and convalescent COVID-19 samples took place in the United States, Italy and Spain.

This TCR derives from a man in his forties or fifties who had recovered from COVID-19. Source material: PBMCs or T cells enriched from blood (not recorded which).

The CDR3 nucleotides are TGTGCCAGCAGCTTAAGGCCCCCTTCCACAGTCAATAATTCACCCCTCCACTTT. It specifies CASSLRPPSTVNNSPLHF. V gene TRBV7-2 combines with J gene TRBJ1-6; D remains ambiguous. V gave up 2 bases and J gave up 5 bases, with 19 bases separating them. The CDR3 totals 18 residues. Looked up from germline, CDR1 is SGHTA and CDR2 is FQGNSA.